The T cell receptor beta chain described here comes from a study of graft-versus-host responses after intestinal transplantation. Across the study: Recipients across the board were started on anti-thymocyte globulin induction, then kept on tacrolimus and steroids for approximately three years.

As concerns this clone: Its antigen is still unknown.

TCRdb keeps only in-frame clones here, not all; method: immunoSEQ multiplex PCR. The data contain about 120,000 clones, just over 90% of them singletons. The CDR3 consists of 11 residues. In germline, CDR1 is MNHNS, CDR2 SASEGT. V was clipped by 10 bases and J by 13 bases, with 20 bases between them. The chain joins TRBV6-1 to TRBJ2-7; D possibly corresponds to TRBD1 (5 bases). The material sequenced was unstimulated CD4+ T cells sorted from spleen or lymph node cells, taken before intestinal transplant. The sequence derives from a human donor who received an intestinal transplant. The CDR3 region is CATKRGFDSYF. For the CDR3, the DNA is TGTGCCACAAAAAGGGGTTTCGACTCTTACTTC.